This T cell receptor beta chain was documented in a study of blood T cell repertoires in COVID-19. Turning to the study itself: There were acute and convalescent COVID-19 samples, and they came from the United States, Italy and Spain.

As handled by the study authors: Quantification of nucleated cells was approximated via reference gene primer amplification. The repertoire was sequenced with immunoSEQ multiplex PCR; TCRdb's copy has only in-frame clones and lacks some. The DNA was the basis for D and trimming; V, J and clone size are from that table. The sample carries fewer than 200,000 clones, around 74% recorded once. This clone occurred a few times. CDR3 size: 12 residues. V lost 6 bases and J lost 6; bases outside the gene matches: 2. Germline V gene data show CDR1 as PRHDT and CDR2 as FYEKMQ (reference sequence). This chain links TRBV13 with TRBJ2-1; 7 bases agree with TRBD1. The clonotype comes from a woman of 80 years or more with acute or convalescent COVID-19. Sample: peripheral blood. The CDR3 sequence is CASRDRVNEQFF. DNA of the CDR3: TGTGCCAGCAGAGACAGGGTCAATGAGCAGTTCTTC.